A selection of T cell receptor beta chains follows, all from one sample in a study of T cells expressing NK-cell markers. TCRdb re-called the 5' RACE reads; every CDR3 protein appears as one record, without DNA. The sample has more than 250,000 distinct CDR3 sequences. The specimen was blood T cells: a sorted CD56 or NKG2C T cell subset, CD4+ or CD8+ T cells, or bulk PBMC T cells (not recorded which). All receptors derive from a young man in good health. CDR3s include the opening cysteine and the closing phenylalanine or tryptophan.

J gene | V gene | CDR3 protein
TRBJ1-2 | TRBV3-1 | CASSLGLRGGIYGYTF
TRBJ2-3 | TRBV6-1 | CASSGQLQDTQYF
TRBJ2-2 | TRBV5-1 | CASSLSWRVTNTGELFF
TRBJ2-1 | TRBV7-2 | CASSYGWGQGNEQFF
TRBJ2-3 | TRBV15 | CATTAARITDTQYF
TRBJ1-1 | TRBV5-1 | CASSSGQGGSEAFF
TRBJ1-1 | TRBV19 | CASSPGTHKEAFF
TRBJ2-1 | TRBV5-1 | CASSLGGSTEQFF
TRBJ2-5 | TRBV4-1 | CASSPSAGIQETQYF
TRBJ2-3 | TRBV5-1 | CASSLGRRGDTQYF
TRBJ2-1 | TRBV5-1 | CASSDLAEQFF
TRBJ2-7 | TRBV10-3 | CATVGQGNSYEQYF
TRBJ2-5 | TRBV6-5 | CASSYRPGLAGETQYF
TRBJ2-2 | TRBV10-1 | CASSEMMNTGELFF
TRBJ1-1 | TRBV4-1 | CASSPVGQAPEAFF
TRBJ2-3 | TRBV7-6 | CASSLVSGIGTDTQYF
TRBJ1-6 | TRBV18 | CASSPKTADNSPLHF
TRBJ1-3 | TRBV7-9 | CASSLMGSGNTIYF
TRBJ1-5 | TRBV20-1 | CSAASVNQPQHF
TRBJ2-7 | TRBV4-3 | CASSQVFGNEQYF
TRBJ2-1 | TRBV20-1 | CSAGNLAEKQFF
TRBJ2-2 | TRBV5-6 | CASSPPGAGTALFF
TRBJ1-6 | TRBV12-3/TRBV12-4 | CASSSRGNNSPLHF
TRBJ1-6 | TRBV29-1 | CSVGGTADSPLHF
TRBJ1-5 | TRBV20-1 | CSASSQGEQPQHF
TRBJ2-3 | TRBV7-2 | CASSSETSGFTDTQYF
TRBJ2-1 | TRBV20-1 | CSALLAGNNNEQFF
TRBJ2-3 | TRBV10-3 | CAIRAGDMGRTDTQYF
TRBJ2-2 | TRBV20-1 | CSARRWTANTGELFF
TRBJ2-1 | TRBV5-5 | CASTKTSYSYNEQFF
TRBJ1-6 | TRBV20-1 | CSAVDSLYNSPLHF
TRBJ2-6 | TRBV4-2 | CASSQPISSNVLTF
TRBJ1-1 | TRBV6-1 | CASSGGPRVNTEAFF
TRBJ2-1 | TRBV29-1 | CSVELQLRNEQFF
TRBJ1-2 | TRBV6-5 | CASSYGTASYGYTF